This T cell receptor (beta chain) was profiled in a study of sequential checkpoint blockade in melanoma (dated by TCRdb to about 2019). At the level of the whole study: Patients were randomized 1:1 to first-line nivolumab followed by ipilimumab (arm A) or ipilimumab followed by nivolumab (arm B). Maintenance nivolumab was given following each of the two trial sequences. Here is what the overall study found, with its caveats: The response-prediction model combining TCR metrics and mutation burden needs validation in larger, independent patient cohorts.

The immunoSEQ Assay was used to immunosequence TCRbeta CDR3 regions from genomic DNA. Before high-throughput sequencing, genomic DNA was amplified using bias-controlled multiplex PCR. In the paper's pipeline: To quantify the absolute abundance of each unique TCRbeta CDR3 region, the sequences were collapsed and filtered. Clonality, defined as 1 minus Pielou's evenness, was calculated using only productive rearrangements. Clones with significantly greater frequencies in on-treatment versus baseline samples were identified using a previously published method. TCRdb mirrors the immuneACCESS table, restricted to in-frame sequences. Some clones are absent from its copies; in checked studies, under half trace to an unresolved V gene, and the reason for the others is unknown. The V and J calls and clone size were taken over from that table, and D and trimming were inferred from the DNA. This sample comprises 15,000 to 20,000 clones, more than 65% of them detected only once. Around 22% of the sample is taken by the ten largest.

The sample's treatment or condition label is to be understood as: randomized to nivolumab then ipilimumab (arm A) or the reverse (arm B). None of the patients in the trial had previously been given DNA-damaging chemotherapy. A FACS Aria II flow cytometer was used to sort live CD3+CD8+ cells that were negative for CD19 and CD56 from thawed PBMCs. Samples were obtained from patients with melanoma enrolled in CheckMate 064, a randomized, open-label phase II trial of sequential checkpoint blockade. Peripheral blood mononuclear cells were collected by leukapheresis, purified using Ficoll-Paque, and frozen in human serum containing 10% DMSO. Right after sorting, the blood CD3+CD8+ cells were verified to be >98% pure, and DNA extraction followed. In regard to this clone: Its antigen has not been determined. Base qualities are missing; no much larger clone stands one base away.

Sequenced material: CD8+ T cells sorted from blood (inferred from file names), taken from a patient given nivolumab and ipilimumab in sequence. The clonotype originates from a human donor with melanoma.

The nucleotide sequence reads as follows: TGTGCCAGCAGCTTAGCTCCAGGGGCCGGGGAGCTGTTTTTT. Its protein is CASSLAPGAGELFF. Here the chain combines TRBV7-9 and TRBJ2-2; a weak D assignment points to TRBD1 (6 bases agree). Measured from the cysteine to the phenylalanine, the CDR3 is 14 residues long. The read is trimmed to its CDR3 DNA, 42 bases read in frame from base 1. V drops 0 bases and J drops 6 bases, leaving 8 bases in between. Taken from the germline V gene (reference sequence), the CDR1 and CDR2 loops are SEHNR and FQNEAQ.